The 5 T cell receptor beta chains in this list originate from one sample, sequenced in a study of blood T cells in healthy people across ages. It was with a sample-barcoded 5' primer and a J-beta primer mix that a second PCR of about 6 to 12 cycles was run. A single record per CDR3 protein comes from TCRdb applying MiXCR to the 5' RACE reads. Of some 760,000 distinct CDR3 sequences listed, more than 20% are singletons. Another study also made use of these data, one on T cells of mothers and their children.

The sample comprised blood. Source of these receptors: a boy aged 5-17 years in good health.

V usage is TRBV29-1 and J usage is TRBJ2-5, with TRBD2 matching 12 bases. The V and J ends lost 4 bases and 6 bases, in that order; junction bases with no gene match: 9. This CDR3 has 15 amino acids. Per the germline V gene, CDR1 is SQVTM and CDR2 is ANQGSEA. This chain's CDR3 is CSVAGASGREKTQYF. In DNA, the CDR3 is TGCAGCGTTGCAGGGGCTAGCGGGAGGGAGAAGACCCAGTACTTC.

In this sample, this clonotype turned up a few times. The junction shows a germline mismatch at one end, possibly a read error. V usage is TRBV29-1 and J usage is TRBJ2-7; TRBD1 aligns across 9 bases. Germline assignment: CDR1 SQVTM and CDR2 ANQGSEA. The CDR3 extends over 13 amino acids. The CDR3 reads CSVEVGTGFEQYF. Written as DNA, the CDR3 is TGCAGTGTTGAAGTCGGGACAGGGTTCGAGCAGTACTTC.

The V call is TRBV3-1, the J call TRBJ2-2, with D uncertain. Trimming took 1 base from V and 7 from J, leaving 10 bases between them. The CDR3 runs to 14 residues. In germline, CDR1 is LGHDT, CDR2 YNNKEL (reference sequence). In DNA form, the CDR3 reads TGTGCCAGCAGCCAAGGGGGAACGGGCGGGGAGCTGTTTTTT. Its protein product is CASSQGGTGGELFF.

V usage is TRBV27 and J usage is TRBJ2-7; 8 bases map to TRBD1. Per germline, CDR1 MNHEY and CDR2 SMNVEV (reference sequence). With V trimmed by 8 bases and J by 5 bases, 11 bases remained unmatched. The CDR3 runs to 14 residues. The DNA of the CDR3 is TGTGCCAGCGGGGTTTCAGGGGGCCGGGACGAGCAGTACTTC. This translates into CASGVSGGRDEQYF.

The V gene is TRBV9, the J gene TRBJ2-2; TRBD1 might be the D (6 bases). The V gene lost 4 bases and the J gene lost 2 bases, with 12 bases spanning the gap. Germline V gene data show CDR1 as SGDLS and CDR2 as YYNGEE. The CDR3 sequence is 15 residues long. The DNA of the CDR3 is TGTGCCAGCAGCATTCTACAGGGTAACACCGGGGAGCTGTTTTTT. Translating gives CASSILQGNTGELFF.